The 20 T cell receptor beta chains below all came from one sample that was sequenced in a study of blood T cell repertoires in COVID-19. Generated by immunoSEQ multiplex PCR, the TCRdb table keeps only in-frame clones and is missing some. The sample lists 250,000 to 400,000 clones, 80% to 90% seen once, with 5.3% in the top ten. The sample comprised PBMCs or T cells enriched from blood (not recorded which). These receptors were collected from a woman in her 30s who had recovered from COVID-19.

This clone was observed a handful of times. The gene calls are TRBV15 and TRBJ1-1, with D uncertain. Trimming took 0 bases from V and 0 from J, leaving 8 bases between them. CDR1 is LNHNV and CDR2 is YYDKDF in the germline V gene (reference sequence). This CDR3 is 15 amino acids long. CDR3 DNA sequence: TGTGCCACCAGCAGAGAATCAGGCTTGAACACTGAAGCTTTCTTT. Residues: CATSRESGLNTEAFF.

The gene calls are TRBV6-2 or TRBV6-3 and TRBJ2-7; possible D gene TRBD1, 5 bases. Per the germline V gene, CDR1 is MNHEY and CDR2 is SVGEGT. V was trimmed by 5 bases and J by 2 bases, leaving 7 bases between them. The CDR3 loop spans 12 amino acids. Written as DNA, the CDR3 is TGTGCCAGCAGTAAGGGGCCCTACGAGCAGTACTTC. Translated, it gives CASSKGPYEQYF.

This chain links TRBV4-2 with TRBJ1-2; D ambiguous. The CDR3 runs 11 residues. Germline V gene data show CDR1 as LGHNA and CDR2 as YNFKEQ. V was shortened by 0 bases and J by 8 bases, with 4 bases between the two germline ends. The CDR3 reads CASSQDQGYTF. The CDR3 DNA reads as TGTGCCAGCAGCCAAGATCAGGGCTACACCTTC.

This chain uses TRBV6-5 with TRBJ2-7; maybe TRBD1 (6 bases). Germline assignment: CDR1 MNHEY and CDR2 SVGAGI. The CDR3 runs 15 residues. V was shortened by 0 bases and J by 1 base, with 10 bases between the two germline ends. Here the CDR3 reads CASSYSKGVSYEQYF. For the CDR3, the DNA is TGTGCCAGCAGTTACTCGAAGGGGGTATCCTACGAGCAGTACTTC.

This chain joins TRBV6-5 and TRBJ1-1; D remains ambiguous. V lost 2 bases and J 10 bases, leaving 17 bases between the germline ends. Germline V CDR1 and CDR2: MNHEY, SVGAGI. CDR3 size: 14 residues. CDR3 bases: TGTGCCAGCAGTTACACTCTTTCGTCGGGTGGAGCTTTCTTT. This codes for CASSYTLSSGGAFF.

This clone was recorded once. The rearrangement joins TRBV24-1 to TRBJ1-3, with a tentative D call TRBD1 (6 bases). This CDR3 contains 20 residues. Per the germline V gene, CDR1 is KGHDR and CDR2 is SFDVKD. The ends were cut back, 3 bases at V and 0 bases at J, with 23 bases in the middle. CDR3 sequence reads: CATSDPSDRTWRSSGNTIYF. CDR3 DNA sequence: TGTGCCACCAGTGATCCCTCTGACAGGACTTGGCGAAGCTCTGGAAACACCATATATTTT.

The chain joins TRBV28 to TRBJ2-7, with 9 nucleotides matching TRBD2. V lost 2 bases and J lost 0; bases outside the gene matches: 2. The CDR3 runs to 15 residues. Per germline, CDR1 MDHEN and CDR2 SYDVKM. The CDR3, as DNA: TGTGCCAGCAGTTTAAGGACTAGCGCCTCCTACGAGCAGTACTTC. Encoded protein: CASSLRTSASYEQYF.

V gene TRBV24-1 combines with J gene TRBJ2-2; D is ambiguous. CDR1 is KGHDR, CDR2 SFDVKD, per germline. V was clipped by 5 bases and J by 1 base, with 4 bases between them. This CDR3 spans 13 amino acids. The CDR3 nucleotides are TGTGCCACCAGTGCTGTGAACACCGGGGAGCTGTTTTTT. Translating gives CATSAVNTGELFF.

The chain is built from TRBV5-1 and TRBJ2-7, with 8 bases fitting TRBD1. The CDR3 is made up of 14 amino acids. CDR1 and CDR2 from the germline V gene are SGHRS and YFSETQ. V shed 2 bases and J 7 bases; nucleotides not matched to a gene: 8. The CDR3 nucleotides are TGCGCCAGCAGCTTTTTGGACAGGGAGGATGAGCAGTACTTC. Translating it yields CASSFLDREDEQYF.

The chain joins TRBV5-1 to TRBJ2-1; TRBD2 agrees at 7 bases. Germline CDR1 SGHRS, CDR2 YFSETQ. This CDR3 has 17 residues. V trimming: 5 bases; J trimming: 3 bases; junction bases outside the gene matches: 14. The CDR3 bases are TGCGCCAGCAGTCTCGGCCCTGCGGGGGTGCTCTACAATGAGCAGTTCTTC. This codes for CASSLGPAGVLYNEQFF.

In its sample, this clone was seen once. Compared with germline, one end of the junction differs, possibly owing to a read error. V gene TRBV19 combines with J gene TRBJ1-1; unclear D gene. The CDR3 is 14 amino acids. Germline CDR1 and CDR2: LNHDA and SQIVND (reference sequence). CDR3 amino acids: CASSINTMNTEAFF. CDR3 bases: TGTGCTAGTAGTATAAACACCATGAACACTGAAGCTTTCTTT.

J is TRBJ2-7 and V is TRBV11-2, with 7 nucleotides matching TRBD2. The CDR3 covers 14 residues. V lost 4 bases to trimming and J lost 4 bases; unmatched junction nucleotides: 7. Germline V gives CDR1 SGHAT, CDR2 FQNNGV. This CDR3 is CASSSGLIRYEQYF. The CDR3 DNA reads TGTGCCAGCAGCTCGGGACTAATTAGATACGAGCAGTACTTC.

This chain uses TRBV7-2 with TRBJ1-2; TRBD1 aligns across 7 bases. The CDR3 extends over 12 amino acids. The V segment lost 2 bases and the J segment 6 bases; nucleotides outside the gene matches: 0. Looked up from germline, CDR1 is SGHTA and CDR2 is FQGNSA. The CDR3 reads CASSLQGDGYTF. CDR3 in DNA: TGTGCCAGCAGCTTACAGGGGGATGGCTACACCTTC.

The V call is TRBV29-1, the J call TRBJ2-3; D may be TRBD1 (6 bases). Trimming cost V 2 bases and J 1 base, with 13 bases left between them. The CDR3 totals 15 residues. Germline values: CDR1 SQVTM, CDR2 ANQGSEA. The CDR3 loop reads CSVEQGRTGTDTQYF. The CDR3 DNA reads as TGCAGCGTTGAACAGGGGCGCACGGGCACAGATACGCAGTATTTT.

The CDR3 region has the DNA TGTGCCAGCAGTTTTACAGACCCTGGAAACACCATATATTTT. It translates to CASSFTDPGNTIYF. The chain couples TRBV7-9 to TRBJ1-3; D remains unclear. V lost 6 bases to trimming and J lost 2 bases, with 11 bases between them. CDR1 SEHNR and CDR2 FQNEAQ come from the germline V gene (reference sequence). The CDR3 consists of 14 residues.

The chain couples TRBV9 to TRBJ2-5, with TRBD1 as a possible D gene (5 bases). V was cut by 2 bases and J by 4 bases, with 15 bases left in between. CDR3 length: 15 residues. Germline V lookup: CDR1 SGDLS, CDR2 YYNGEE. The CDR3 protein is CASSVRAGSTETQYF. DNA of the CDR3: TGTGCCAGCAGCGTCAGGGCAGGGTCGACAGAGACCCAGTACTTC.

The chain couples TRBV25-1 to TRBJ1-1, with 7 bases lining up with TRBD1. V dropped 1 base and J dropped 0; count of bases not matched to a gene: 8. This CDR3 spans 17 amino acids. Germline assignment: CDR1 MGHDK and CDR2 SYGVNS. This chain's CDR3 is CASSEWDSLPLNTEAFF. The CDR3, as DNA: TGTGCCAGCAGTGAATGGGACAGTCTACCTCTGAACACTGAAGCTTTCTTT.

This clone showed up just once. V gene TRBV7-2 combines with J gene TRBJ2-5, with D unclear. The CDR3 has 15 residues. V dropped 1 base and J dropped 4 bases, with 13 bases sitting between them. The germline V gene encodes CDR1 SGHTA and CDR2 FQGNSA. CDR3 amino acids: CASSLELYGGETQYF. Written as DNA, the CDR3 is TGTGCCAGCAGCTTAGAATTGTATGGCGGAGAGACCCAGTACTTC. The full variable domain, rest sourced from reference TRBV7-2 and TRBJ2-5, is GAGVSQSPSNKVTEKGKDVELRCDPISGHTALYWYRQSLGQGLEFLIYFQGNSAPDKSGLPSDRFSAERTGGSVSTLTIQRTQQEDSAVYLCASSLELYGGETQYFGPGTRLLVL.

The sample holds one count of this clone. The CDR3 nucleotides are TGTGCCAGCAGCTCTAGGGGTCAGTGGAGGGCCAACACTGAAGCTTTCTTT. Amino acid sequence: CASSSRGQWRANTEAFF. The J gene is TRBJ1-1, the V gene TRBV7-9; possible D gene TRBD1, 5 bases. Looked up from germline, CDR1 is SEHNR and CDR2 is FQNEAQ (reference sequence). The CDR3 spans 17 residues. Trimming cost V 4 bases and J 2 bases, with 20 bases left between them.

J is TRBJ2-7 and V is TRBV15, with 9 nucleotides matching TRBD2. Germline CDR1 LNHNV, CDR2 YYDKDF (reference sequence). Trimming cost V 0 bases and J 4 bases; bases outside gene matches: 13. CDR3 size: 18 residues. The CDR3 is CATSRDLRGLAGPYEQYF. CDR3 nucleotides: TGTGCCACCAGCAGAGATCTGAGGGGGCTAGCGGGACCATACGAGCAGTACTTC.